This passage covers 26 T cell receptor beta chains from one sample sequenced in a study of OX40 agonist ivuxolimab in advanced cancers. Clones were read by immunoSEQ multiplex PCR, and TCRdb kept only the in-frame ones, dropping some. Of fewer than 100,000 clones listed, about 89% were seen once; the top ten hold around 13%. The material was CD4+ or CD8+ T cells sorted from blood, obtained in a trial of the OX40 agonist ivuxolimab. Every receptor here comes from an adult with an advanced solid tumor such as melanoma, head and neck, liver or kidney cancer.

This clone was observed a few times. The chain has TRBV7-9 and TRBJ1-5; D uncertain. The CDR3 is made up of 14 amino acids. Looked up from germline, CDR1 is SEHNR and CDR2 is FQNEAQ (reference sequence). V shed 3 bases and J shed 3 bases, with 9 bases lying between them. Written as DNA, the CDR3 is TGTGCCAGCAGCTTGGACCCCTTCAATCAGCCCCAGCATTTT. This codes for CASSLDPFNQPQHF.

This chain links TRBV7-9 with TRBJ2-3, with TRBD1 as a possible D gene (6 bases). The CDR3 runs 13 residues. CDR1 is SEHNR, CDR2 FQNEAQ, per germline (reference sequence). Deletions cut 11 bases from V and 0 bases from J, with 12 bases between. CDR3 sequence reads: CAAGVRSTDTQYF. The CDR3 DNA is TGTGCCGCAGGGGTCCGGAGCACAGATACGCAGTATTTT.

The chain joins TRBV27 to TRBJ2-7, with TRBD1 identical over 7 bases. V was clipped by 5 bases and J by 6 bases; unmatched bases: 7. The CDR3 spans 13 residues. Per the germline V gene, CDR1 is MNHEY and CDR2 is SMNVEV (reference sequence). Here the CDR3 reads CASSTTGEREQYF. For the CDR3, the DNA is TGTGCCAGCAGTACCACAGGGGAGCGCGAGCAGTACTTC.

CDR3 sequence: CAIEGKSRPGEQYF. In DNA, the CDR3 is TGTGCCATTGAGGGGAAGTCACGGCCCGGCGAGCAGTACTTC. The chain joins TRBV2 to TRBJ2-7; D tentatively reads TRBD1 or TRBD2 (5 bases each). CDR1 SNHLY and CDR2 FYNNEI come from the germline V gene. CDR3 length equals 14 residues. V was trimmed by 10 bases and J by 6 bases, leaving 22 bases between them.

The genes are TRBV4-1 and TRBJ2-5; D possibly corresponds to TRBD2 (6 bases). V shed 6 bases and J shed 1 base, with 15 bases lying between them. The CDR3 totals 15 residues. The germline V gene encodes CDR1 MGHRA and CDR2 YSYEKL. The DNA of the CDR3 is TGCGCCAGCAGGGACCTAGCGTCTACCCAAGAGACCCAGTACTTC. It translates to CASRDLASTQETQYF.

The J gene is TRBJ2-7, the V gene TRBV7-3, with TRBD2 as a possible D gene (6 bases). The germline gives CDR1 SGHTA, CDR2 FQGTGA. The CDR3 length is 16 residues. Between the trimmed V and J ends, which lost 1 base and 6 bases, there was a span of 19 bases. The CDR3 region is CASSLISAGLPGEQYF. The CDR3 region has the DNA TGTGCCAGCAGCTTAATTTCGGCGGGACTGCCCGGCGAGCAGTACTTC.

V gene TRBV21-1 combines with J gene TRBJ1-2; the D call TRBD1 from the table was never checked on the DNA. TRBV21-1 is an annotated pseudogene. The CDR3 length is 13 residues. The CDR3 loop reads CASSNTGFQGYTF. The CDR3 region has the DNA TGTGCCAGCAGCAACACAGGTTTTCAGGGCTACACCTTC.

The rearrangement links TRBV7-2 to TRBJ2-7, with unresolved D. The CDR3 loop spans 15 amino acids. The germline V gene has CDR1 SGHTA and CDR2 FQGNSA. V was pared by 5 bases and J by 2 bases, with 16 bases between. The CDR3 DNA is TGTGCCAGCAGCCCCACGGCGGTCGGCGCCTACGAGCAGTACTTC. Encoded protein: CASSPTAVGAYEQYF.

This sequence joins TRBV7-8 and TRBJ1-5, with no clear D. The V end lost 3 bases, the J end lost 3 bases, and 18 bases lay between the germline ends. The germline V gene encodes CDR1 SGHVS and CDR2 FQNEAQ. There are 17 residues in the CDR3. This chain's CDR3 is CASSLSVRQAFNQPQHF. CDR3 nucleotides: TGTGCCAGCAGCTTGTCTGTGCGGCAGGCCTTCAATCAGCCCCAGCATTTT.

This chain connects TRBV7-8 to TRBJ2-1; 10 nucleotides agree with TRBD2. CDR3 length: 17 residues. Per the germline V gene, CDR1 is SGHVS and CDR2 is FQNEAQ. Trimming removed 1 base from V and 5 bases from J; junction bases left unmatched: 8. In DNA, the CDR3 is TGTGCCAGCAGCTTAGGCCTCCTAGCGGGAGTCCACAATGAGCAGTTCTTC. Translation: CASSLGLLAGVHNEQFF.

The chain carries TRBV7-9 and TRBJ2-5; D may be TRBD2 (5 bases). Judging by the DNA end, TRBJ2-7 fits better; the J call may be wrong. This CDR3 spans 16 amino acids. The germline CDR1 and CDR2 sequences are SEHNR and FQNEAQ (reference sequence). CDR3 sequence (DNA): TGTGCCAGCAGCATCGAAGGCGGACTCGTCTCCTACGAGCAGTACTTC. Translation gives CASSIEGGLVSYEQYF.

V usage is TRBV5-1 and J usage is TRBJ1-1; 7 positions match TRBD1. This CDR3 has 16 residues. The ends lost 1 base at V and 1 base at J; junction bases unmatched: 7. CDR1 is SGHRS and CDR2 is YFSETQ in the germline V gene. This chain's CDR3 is CASSLRGGGWNTEAFF. The DNA of the CDR3 is TGCGCCAGCAGCTTGAGAGGGGGCGGGTGGAACACTGAAGCTTTCTTT.

The chain couples TRBV6-6 to TRBJ2-7; D ambiguous. V lost 0 bases, J lost 0 bases, and 12 bases lay in between. Germline lookup yields CDR1 MNHNY and CDR2 SVGAGI (reference sequence). CDR3 length: 16 residues. CDR3: CASSYSRSQSSYEQYF. The CDR3 DNA sequence: TGTGCCAGCAGTTACTCGAGAAGCCAAAGCTCCTACGAGCAGTACTTC.

This clone was observed at least ten times. The chain couples TRBV18 to TRBJ1-2; D is undetermined. CDR1 and CDR2 from the germline V gene are KGHSH and LQKENI. The CDR3 totals 14 residues. The ends were cut back, 2 bases at V and 5 bases at J, with 12 bases in the middle. The CDR3 DNA follows: TGTGCCAGCTCACCAGAACAAGGTGGTTATGGCTACACCTTC. Protein sequence: CASSPEQGGYGYTF.

The chain carries TRBV5-6 and TRBJ2-7, with TRBD1 identical over 7 bases. In germline, CDR1 is SGHDT, CDR2 YYEEEE. J gave up 2 bases and V 5 bases, and 7 bases lay outside the gene matches. The CDR3 spans 14 residues. The CDR3 loop is CASSFWDSPYEQYF. In nucleotides, the CDR3 is TGTGCCAGCAGTTTTTGGGACAGCCCCTACGAGCAGTACTTC.

This chain joins TRBV20-1 and TRBJ2-7; D is unclear. Germline CDR1 reads DFQATT; CDR2 reads SNEGSKA (reference sequence). Trimming took 0 bases from V and 3 from J, leaving 3 bases between them. The CDR3 contains 11 residues. The CDR3: CSAREYYEQYF. The CDR3 bases are TGCAGTGCTAGAGAATACTACGAGCAGTACTTC.

This rearrangement joins TRBV11-3 to TRBJ2-3; 7 positions match TRBD1. The germline gives CDR1 SGHNT, CDR2 YENEEA. After removal of 0 bases from V and 1 base from J, the junction contained 4 bases not matched to a gene. The CDR3 totals 16 residues. The CDR3 sequence is CASSLEGTAGTDTQYF. CDR3 DNA: TGTGCCAGCAGCTTAGAGGGGACAGCAGGCACAGATACGCAGTATTTT.

The chain recombines TRBV7-9 with TRBJ1-4; TRBD1 matches 7 bases. CDR1 and CDR2 from the germline V gene are SEHNR and FQNEAQ (reference sequence). The CDR3 sequence is 14 residues long. V gave up 5 bases and J gave up 5 bases; unmatched junction bases: 5. The CDR3 protein is CASSEGQWNEKLFF. The CDR3, as DNA: TGTGCCAGCAGCGAGGGACAGTGGAATGAAAAACTGTTTTTT.

As concerns this clone: The sample contains more than one DNA sequence encoding this CDR3. The rearrangement joins TRBV11-2 to TRBJ1-5; D may be TRBD1 (5 bases). The V gene's germline CDR1 is SGHAT and CDR2 FQNNGV. The length of the CDR3 is 14 residues. With 5 bases removed from V and 7 bases from J, the gap between germline ends came to 15 bases. CDR3 sequence reads: CASSLGGEGQPQHF. CDR3 DNA: TGTGCCAGCAGCCTTGGGGGGGAAGGCCAGCCCCAGCATTTT.

The rearrangement links TRBV30 to TRBJ1-5, with TRBD1 matching 7 bases. CDR3 length equals 14 residues. The junction had 5 bases not matched to a gene; V was cut back by 6 bases and J by 0 bases. Germline-derived CDR1 and CDR2 are GTSNPN and SVGIG (reference sequence). The CDR3 DNA is TGTGCCTGTGGGACAGACCATAGCAATCAGCCCCAGCATTTT. This sequence encodes CACGTDHSNQPQHF. The whole variable domain, filled in from reference TRBV30 and TRBJ1-5, reads SQTIHQWPATLVQPVGSPLSLECTVEGTSNPNLYWYRQAAGRGLQLLFYSVGIGQISSEVPQNLSASRPQDRQFILSSKKLLLSDSGFYLCACGTDHSNQPQHFGDGTRLSIL.

This chain connects TRBV7-8 to TRBJ2-7, with 7 bases aligning to TRBD1. V shed 5 bases, J shed 7 bases, and the junction held 11 bases outside the gene matches. The CDR3 has 14 residues. Germline CDR1 and CDR2: SGHVS and FQNEAQ. As DNA, the CDR3 is TGTGCCAGCAGCCAGGGGACAGTCTTCGAGGAGCAGTACTTC. Translating it yields CASSQGTVFEEQYF.

The genes are TRBV11-3 and TRBJ2-7; D gene uncertain. The germline V gene encodes CDR1 SGHNT and CDR2 YENEEA. The CDR3 runs 14 residues. V lost 4 bases and J 6 bases, leaving 16 bases between the germline ends. Written as DNA, the CDR3 is TGTGCCAGCAGCTGGGCCTCCGGGTGGAGCGAGCAGTACTTC. As protein: CASSWASGWSEQYF.

The chain carries TRBV6-5 and TRBJ1-4, with D perhaps matching TRBD1 (5 bases). Per germline, CDR1 MNHEY and CDR2 SVGAGI. Trimming pared 5 bases from V and 5 bases from J, leaving 12 bases between. The CDR3 consists of 14 residues. The chain's CDR3 is CASSPLGGNEKLFF. The CDR3, as DNA: TGTGCCAGCAGTCCATTGGGGGGGAATGAAAAACTGTTTTTT.

The gene calls are TRBV29-1 and TRBJ2-1; D assignment may be TRBD1 or TRBD2 (5 bases each). Germline V lookup: CDR1 SQVTM, CDR2 ANQGSEA. Trimming took off 4 bases at V and 11 bases at J, with 12 bases between the two ends. This CDR3 is built from 11 residues. This chain's CDR3 is CSVVLRGQQFF. The CDR3 region has the DNA TGCAGCGTTGTCCTCCGGGGACAGCAGTTCTTC.

The rearrangement joins TRBV7-9 to TRBJ1-2; D is undetermined. The CDR3 is 13 amino acids. The V and J ends lost 7 bases and 6 bases respectively, with 15 bases between them. CDR1 SEHNR and CDR2 FQNEAQ come from the germline V gene (reference sequence). For the CDR3, the DNA is TGTGCCAGCACCCTCGAAGAGAGGGATGGCTACACCTTC. This gives the protein CASTLEERDGYTF.

The rearrangement uses TRBV28 and TRBJ1-1, with 7 bases identical to TRBD1. This CDR3 spans 14 amino acids. V shed 5 bases, J shed 2 bases, and the junction held 5 bases outside the gene matches. CDR1 and CDR2 (germline): MDHEN, SYDVKM. This CDR3 is CASSRTGLNTEAFF. CDR3 bases: TGTGCCAGCAGTCGGACAGGACTAAACACTGAAGCTTTCTTT.